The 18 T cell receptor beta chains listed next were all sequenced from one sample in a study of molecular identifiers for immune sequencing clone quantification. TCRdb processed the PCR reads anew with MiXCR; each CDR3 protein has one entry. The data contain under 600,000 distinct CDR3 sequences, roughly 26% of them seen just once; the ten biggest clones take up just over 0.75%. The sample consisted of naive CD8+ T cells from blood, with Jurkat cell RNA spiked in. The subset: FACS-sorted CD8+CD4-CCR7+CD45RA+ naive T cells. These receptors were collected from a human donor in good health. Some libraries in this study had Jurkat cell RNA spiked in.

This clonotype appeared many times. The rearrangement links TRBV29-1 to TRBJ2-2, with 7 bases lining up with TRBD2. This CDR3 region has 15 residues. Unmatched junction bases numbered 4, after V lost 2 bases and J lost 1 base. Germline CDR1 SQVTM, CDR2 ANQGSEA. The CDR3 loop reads CSVELADKNTGELFF. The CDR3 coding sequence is TGCAGCGTTGAACTAGCGGATAAGAACACCGGGGAGCTGTTTTTT.

Here the CDR3 DNA reads TGTGCCAGCAGCCAAGATCTTGGGCAGGGGGTCCACGAGCAGTACTTC. Protein sequence: CASSQDLGQGVHEQYF. The chain recombines TRBV14 with TRBJ2-7, with 7 bases fitting TRBD1. The CDR3 totals 16 residues. From germline, CDR1 is SGHDN and CDR2 FVKESK. The junction had 10 bases not matched to a gene; V was cut back by 0 bases and J by 5 bases.

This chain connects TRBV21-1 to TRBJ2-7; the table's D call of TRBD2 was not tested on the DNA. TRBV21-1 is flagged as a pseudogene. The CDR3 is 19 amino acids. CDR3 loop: CASSKVGGLAVPWPHEQYF. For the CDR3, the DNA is TGTGCCAGCAGCAAAGTAGGGGGACTAGCGGTCCCCTGGCCCCACGAGCAGTACTTC.

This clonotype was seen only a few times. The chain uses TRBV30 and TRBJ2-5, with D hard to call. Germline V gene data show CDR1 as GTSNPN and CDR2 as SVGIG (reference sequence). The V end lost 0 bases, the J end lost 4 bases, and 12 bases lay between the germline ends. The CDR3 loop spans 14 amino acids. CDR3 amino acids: CAWSVFGYRETQYF. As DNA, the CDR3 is TGTGCCTGGAGTGTTTTCGGCTATCGAGAGACCCAGTACTTC. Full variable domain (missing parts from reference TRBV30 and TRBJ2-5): SQTIHQWPATLVQPVGSPLSLECTVEGTSNPNLYWYRQAAGRGLQLLFYSVGIGQISSEVPQNLSASRPQDRQFILSSKKLLLSDSGFYLCAWSVFGYRETQYFGPGTRLLVL.

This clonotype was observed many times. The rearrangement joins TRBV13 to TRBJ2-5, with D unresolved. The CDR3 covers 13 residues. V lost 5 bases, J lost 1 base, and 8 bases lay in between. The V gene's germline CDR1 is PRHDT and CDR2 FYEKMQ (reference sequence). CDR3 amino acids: CASSGVTQETQYF. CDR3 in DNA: TGTGCCAGCAGCGGAGTAACCCAAGAGACCCAGTACTTC.

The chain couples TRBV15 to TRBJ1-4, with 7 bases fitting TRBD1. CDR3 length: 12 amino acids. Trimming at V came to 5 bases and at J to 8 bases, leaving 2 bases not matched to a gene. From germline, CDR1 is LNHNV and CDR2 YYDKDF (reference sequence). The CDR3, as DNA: TGTGCCACCAGCGCAGGGGGGGAAAAACTGTTTTTT. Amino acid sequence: CATSAGGEKLFF.

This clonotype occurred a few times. The CDR3 DNA reads as TGCGCCAGCAGCCAAAATGGGGCCAGGGGGTCCTATAATTCACCCCTCCACTTT. It yields the protein CASSQNGARGSYNSPLHF. The rearrangement uses TRBV4-1 and TRBJ1-6; TRBD1 aligns across 7 bases. The CDR3 has 18 amino acids. The junction had 8 bases not matched to a gene; V was cut back by 2 bases and J by 1 base. Germline V gene sequence: CDR1 MGHRA, CDR2 YSYEKL.

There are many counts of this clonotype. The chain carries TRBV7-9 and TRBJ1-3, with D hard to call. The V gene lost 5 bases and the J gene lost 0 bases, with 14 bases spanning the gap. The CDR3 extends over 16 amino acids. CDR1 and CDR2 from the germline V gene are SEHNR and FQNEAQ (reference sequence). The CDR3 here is CASSTTGGPSGNTIYF. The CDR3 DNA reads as TGTGCCAGCAGCACCACTGGCGGACCCTCTGGAAACACCATATATTTT.

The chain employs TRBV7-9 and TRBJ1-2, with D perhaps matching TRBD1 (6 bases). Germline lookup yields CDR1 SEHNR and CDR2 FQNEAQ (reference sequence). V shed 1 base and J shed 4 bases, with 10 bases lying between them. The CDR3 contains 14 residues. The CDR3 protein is CASSLVRGSYGYTF. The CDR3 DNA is TGTGCCAGCAGCTTAGTCAGGGGATCCTATGGCTACACCTTC. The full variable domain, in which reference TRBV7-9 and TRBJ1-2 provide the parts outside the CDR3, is DTGVSQNPRHKITKRGQNVTFRCDPISEHNRLYWYRQTLGQGPEFLTYFQNEAQLEKSRLLSDRFSAERPKGSFSTLEIQRTEQGDSAMYLCASSLVRGSYGYTFGSGTRLTVV.

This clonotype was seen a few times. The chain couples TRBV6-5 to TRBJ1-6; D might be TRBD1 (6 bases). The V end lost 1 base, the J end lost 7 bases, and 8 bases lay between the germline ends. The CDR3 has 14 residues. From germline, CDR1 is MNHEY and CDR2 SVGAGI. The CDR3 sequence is CASSYLDRNSPLHF. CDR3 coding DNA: TGTGCCAGCAGTTACTTGGACAGAAATTCACCCCTCCACTTT.

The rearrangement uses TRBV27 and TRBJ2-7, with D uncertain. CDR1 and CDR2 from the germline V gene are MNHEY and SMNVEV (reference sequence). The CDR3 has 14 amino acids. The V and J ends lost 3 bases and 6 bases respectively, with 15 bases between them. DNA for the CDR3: TGTGCCAGCAGTTTGTTACAGAGCGACTCCGAGCAGTACTTC. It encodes CASSLLQSDSEQYF.

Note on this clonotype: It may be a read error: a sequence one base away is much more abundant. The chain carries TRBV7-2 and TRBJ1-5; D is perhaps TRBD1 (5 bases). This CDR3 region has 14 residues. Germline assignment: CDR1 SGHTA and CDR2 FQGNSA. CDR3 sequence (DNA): TGTGCCAGCAGCCCTGGAACAGGTTCGGAGCCCCAGCGTTTT. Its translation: CASSPGTGSEPQRF.

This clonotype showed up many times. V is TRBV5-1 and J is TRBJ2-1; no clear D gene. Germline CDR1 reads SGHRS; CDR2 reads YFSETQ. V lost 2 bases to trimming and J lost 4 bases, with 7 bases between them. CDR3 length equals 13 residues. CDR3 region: CASSFQSYNEQFF. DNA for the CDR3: TGCGCCAGCAGCTTCCAGAGTTACAATGAGCAGTTCTTC.

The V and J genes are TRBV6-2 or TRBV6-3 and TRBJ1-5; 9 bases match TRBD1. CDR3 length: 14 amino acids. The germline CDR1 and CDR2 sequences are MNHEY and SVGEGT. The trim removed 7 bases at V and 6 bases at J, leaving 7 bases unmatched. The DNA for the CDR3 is TGTGCCAGCAACTACCAGACAGGGGGTCAGCCCCAGCATTTT. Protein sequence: CASNYQTGGQPQHF.

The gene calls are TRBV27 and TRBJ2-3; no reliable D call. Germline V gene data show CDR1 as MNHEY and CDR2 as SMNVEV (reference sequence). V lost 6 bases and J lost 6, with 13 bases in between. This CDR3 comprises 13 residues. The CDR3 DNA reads TGTGCCAGCAGCCAGTCTATGTCGGATACGCAGTATTTT. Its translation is CASSQSMSDTQYF.

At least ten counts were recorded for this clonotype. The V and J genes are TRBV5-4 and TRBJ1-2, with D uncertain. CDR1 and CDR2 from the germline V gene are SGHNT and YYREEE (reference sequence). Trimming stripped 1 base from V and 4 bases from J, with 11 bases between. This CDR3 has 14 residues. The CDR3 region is CASSLPEHPYGYTF. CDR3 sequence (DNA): TGTGCCAGCAGCTTGCCCGAGCATCCCTATGGCTACACCTTC.

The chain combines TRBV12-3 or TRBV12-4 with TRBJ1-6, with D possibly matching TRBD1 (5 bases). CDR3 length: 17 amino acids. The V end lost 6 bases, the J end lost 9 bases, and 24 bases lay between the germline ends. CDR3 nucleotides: TGTGCCAGCAGCCATAACCCGGGGACGGAGAGGGCTTCACCCCTCCACTTT. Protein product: CASSHNPGTERASPLHF.

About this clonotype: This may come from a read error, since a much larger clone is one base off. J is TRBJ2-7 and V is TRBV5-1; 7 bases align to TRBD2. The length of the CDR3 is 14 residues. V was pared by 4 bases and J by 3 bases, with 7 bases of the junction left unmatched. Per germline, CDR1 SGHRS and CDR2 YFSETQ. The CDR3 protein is CASSPNGGIYEQYF. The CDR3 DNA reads TGCGCCAGCAGCCCCAACGGGGGGATCTACGAGCAGTACTTC.